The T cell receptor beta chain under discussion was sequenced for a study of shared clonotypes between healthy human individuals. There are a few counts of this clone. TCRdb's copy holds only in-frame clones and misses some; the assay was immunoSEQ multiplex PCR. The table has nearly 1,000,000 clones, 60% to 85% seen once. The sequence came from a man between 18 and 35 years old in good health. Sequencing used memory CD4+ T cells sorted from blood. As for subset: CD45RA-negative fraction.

The CDR3 here is CASRITGTANSPLHF. The CDR3 nucleotides read TGTGCCAGTAGGATAACCGGGACCGCCAATTCACCCCTCCACTTT. The chain is built from TRBV19 and TRBJ1-6, with D possibly being TRBD1 (5 bases). The ends were cut back, 6 bases at V and 7 bases at J, with 16 bases in the middle. CDR1 and CDR2 from the germline V gene are LNHDA and SQIVND (reference sequence). The CDR3 spans 15 residues.